This T cell receptor (beta chain) comes out of a study of cytomegalovirus exposure and HLA in healthy donors. As for the study in general: The roughly 120 validation repertoires matched the 666 first-cohort repertoires in platform, a later analysis reported.

From germline, CDR1 is MDHEN and CDR2 SYDVKM. The CDR3 consists of 15 residues. With 2 bases clipped from V and 3 bases from J, the junction kept 3 bases outside the gene matches. In regard to this clone: Its specificity is unknown.

TCRdb's table, derived via immunoSEQ multiplex PCR, lists solely in-frame clones and lacks some. The repertoire holds 150,000 to 200,000 clones, with approximately 86% as singletons. The study's findings and limits: There were under 200 TCR beta chains listed as cytomegalovirus-associated. Researchers reported that three CMV-associated chains were confirmed in vitro as CMV antigen-specific.

Source material: PBMCs. This TCR was sampled from a man aged 18-30 years in good health and CMV-seropositive. The chain recombines TRBV28 with TRBJ1-1; 10 bases agree with TRBD1. CDR3 residues: CASSLKGTGDTEAFF. In DNA, the CDR3 is TGTGCCAGCAGTTTAAAGGGGACAGGGGACACTGAAGCTTTCTTT.